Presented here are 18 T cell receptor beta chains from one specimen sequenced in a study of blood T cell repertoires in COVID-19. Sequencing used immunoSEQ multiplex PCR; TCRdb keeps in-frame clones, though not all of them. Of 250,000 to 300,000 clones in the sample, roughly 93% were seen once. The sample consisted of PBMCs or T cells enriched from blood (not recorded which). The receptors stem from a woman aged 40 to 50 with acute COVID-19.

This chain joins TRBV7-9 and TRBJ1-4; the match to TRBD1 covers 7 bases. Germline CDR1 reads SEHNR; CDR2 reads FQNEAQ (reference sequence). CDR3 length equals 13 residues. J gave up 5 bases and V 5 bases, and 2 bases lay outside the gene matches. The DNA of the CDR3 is TGTGCCAGCAGCCGGGGACAGAATGAAAAACTGTTTTTT. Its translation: CASSRGQNEKLFF.

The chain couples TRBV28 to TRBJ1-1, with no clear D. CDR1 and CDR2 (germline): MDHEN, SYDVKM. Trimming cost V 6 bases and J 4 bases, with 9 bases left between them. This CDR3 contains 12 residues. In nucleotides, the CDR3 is TGTGCCAGCAGGCCCGACTCCACTGAAGCTTTCTTT. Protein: CASRPDSTEAFF. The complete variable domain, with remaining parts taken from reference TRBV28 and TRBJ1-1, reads DVKVTQSSRYLVKRTGEKVFLECVQDMDHENMFWYRQDPGLGLRLIYFSYDVKMKEKGDIPEGYSVSREKKERFSLILESASTNQTSMYLCASRPDSTEAFFGQGTRLTVV.

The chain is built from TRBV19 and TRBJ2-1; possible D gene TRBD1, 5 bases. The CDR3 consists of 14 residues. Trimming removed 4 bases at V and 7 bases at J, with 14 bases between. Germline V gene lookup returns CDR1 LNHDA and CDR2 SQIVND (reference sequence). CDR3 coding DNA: TGTGCCAGTAGTAACCAGGGTGGCCAAAATGAGCAGTTCTTC. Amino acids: CASSNQGGQNEQFF.

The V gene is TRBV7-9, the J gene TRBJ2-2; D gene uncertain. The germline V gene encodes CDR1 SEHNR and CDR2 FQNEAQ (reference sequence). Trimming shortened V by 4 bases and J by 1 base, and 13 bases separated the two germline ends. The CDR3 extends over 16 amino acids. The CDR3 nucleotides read TGTGCCAGCAGCTCCTCTAGTGGTCGGAACACCGGGGAGCTGTTTTTT. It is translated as CASSSSSGRNTGELFF.

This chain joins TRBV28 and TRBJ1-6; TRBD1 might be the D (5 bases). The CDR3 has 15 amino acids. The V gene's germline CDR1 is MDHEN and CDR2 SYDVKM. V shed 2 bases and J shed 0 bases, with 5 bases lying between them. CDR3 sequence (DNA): TGTGCCAGCAGTTTAGACAGCTCCTATAATTCACCCCTCCACTTT. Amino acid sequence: CASSLDSSYNSPLHF.

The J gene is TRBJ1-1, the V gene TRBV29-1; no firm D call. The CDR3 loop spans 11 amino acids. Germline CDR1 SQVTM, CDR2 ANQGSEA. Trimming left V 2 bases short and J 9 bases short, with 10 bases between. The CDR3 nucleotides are TGCAGCGTTGAATTGGTCAGTAAAGCTTTCTTT. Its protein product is CSVELVSKAFF.

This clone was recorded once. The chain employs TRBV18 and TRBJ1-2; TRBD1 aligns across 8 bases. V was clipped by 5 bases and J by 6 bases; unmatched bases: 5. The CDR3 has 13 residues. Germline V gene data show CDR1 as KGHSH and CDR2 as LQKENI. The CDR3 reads CASSTDRVHGYTF. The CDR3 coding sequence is TGTGCCAGCTCAACGGACAGGGTACATGGCTACACCTTC.

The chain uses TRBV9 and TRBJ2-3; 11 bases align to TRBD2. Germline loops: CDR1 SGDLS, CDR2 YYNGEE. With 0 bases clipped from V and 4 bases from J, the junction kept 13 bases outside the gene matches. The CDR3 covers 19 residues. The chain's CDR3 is CASSVGLGLAGGWADTQYF. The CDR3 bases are TGTGCCAGCAGCGTAGGTTTGGGGCTAGCGGGAGGTTGGGCAGATACGCAGTATTTT. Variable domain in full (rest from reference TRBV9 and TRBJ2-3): DSGVTQTPKHLITATGQRVTLRCSPRSGDLSVYWYQQSLDQGLQFLIQYYNGEERAKGNILERFSAQQFPDLHSELNLSSLELGDSALYFCASSVGLGLAGGWADTQYFGPGTRLTVL.

CDR3 amino acids: CASSLSLLQDRTDTQYF. The DNA of the CDR3 is TGTGCCAGCAGCTTGAGTCTGTTACAGGACCGCACAGATACGCAGTATTTT. The chain carries TRBV7-9 and TRBJ2-3; a possible D gene is TRBD1 (5 bases). In germline, CDR1 is SEHNR, CDR2 FQNEAQ (reference sequence). V was clipped by 3 bases and J by 1 base, with 17 bases between them. The CDR3 spans 17 residues. The variable domain in full, completed from reference TRBV7-9 and TRBJ2-3, reads DTGVSQNPRHKITKRGQNVTFRCDPISEHNRLYWYRQTLGQGPEFLTYFQNEAQLEKSRLLSDRFSAERPKGSFSTLEIQRTEQGDSAMYLCASSLSLLQDRTDTQYFGPGTRLTVL.

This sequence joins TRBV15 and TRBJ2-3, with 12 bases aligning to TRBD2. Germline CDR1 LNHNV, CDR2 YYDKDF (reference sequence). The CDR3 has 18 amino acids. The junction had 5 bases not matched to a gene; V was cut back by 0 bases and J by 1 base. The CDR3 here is CATSRDLAGGPGTDTQYF. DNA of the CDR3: TGTGCCACCAGCAGAGACCTAGCGGGAGGGCCCGGCACAGATACGCAGTATTTT.

The CDR3 DNA sequence: TGCGCCAGCAGCAGGGGTGGGAAAGAGACCCAGTACTTC. Its protein is CASSRGGKETQYF. This chain joins TRBV5-1 and TRBJ2-5, with TRBD1 as a possible D gene (5 bases). Deletions cut 4 bases from V and 3 bases from J, with 10 bases between. The germline CDR1 and CDR2 sequences are SGHRS and YFSETQ. The CDR3 is 13 residues long.

The CDR3 DNA sequence: TGCGCCAGCAGCCCGAGGCAGGGCTGGACCGGGGAGCTGTTTTTT. This gives the protein CASSPRQGWTGELFF. The chain has TRBV4-1 and TRBJ2-2; a possible D gene is TRBD1 (5 bases). The CDR3 contains 15 residues. Trimming cost V 4 bases and J 5 bases, with 14 bases left between them. The germline CDR1 and CDR2 sequences are MGHRA and YSYEKL.

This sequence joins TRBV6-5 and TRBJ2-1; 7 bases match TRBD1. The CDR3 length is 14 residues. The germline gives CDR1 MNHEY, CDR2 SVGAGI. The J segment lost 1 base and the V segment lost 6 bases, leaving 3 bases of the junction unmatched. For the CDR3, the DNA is TGTGCCAGCAGGATGACAGGGTCCTACAATGAGCAGTTCTTC. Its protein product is CASRMTGSYNEQFF.

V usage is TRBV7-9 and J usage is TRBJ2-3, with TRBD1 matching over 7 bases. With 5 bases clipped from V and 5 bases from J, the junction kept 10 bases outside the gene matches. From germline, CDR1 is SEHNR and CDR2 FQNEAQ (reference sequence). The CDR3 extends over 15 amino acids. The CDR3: CASSTQGNDGDTQYF. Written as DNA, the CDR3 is TGTGCCAGCAGCACACAGGGGAACGACGGAGATACGCAGTATTTT.

This CDR3 is CAWSRDSLFGYTF. The CDR3 coding sequence is TGTGCCTGGAGTAGGGACAGCCTATTTGGCTACACCTTC. The chain employs TRBV30 and TRBJ1-2; TRBD1 matches 7 bases. J lost 7 bases, V lost 2 bases, and 7 bases had no gene match. CDR1 GTSNPN and CDR2 SVGIG come from the germline V gene (reference sequence). The CDR3 has 13 amino acids.

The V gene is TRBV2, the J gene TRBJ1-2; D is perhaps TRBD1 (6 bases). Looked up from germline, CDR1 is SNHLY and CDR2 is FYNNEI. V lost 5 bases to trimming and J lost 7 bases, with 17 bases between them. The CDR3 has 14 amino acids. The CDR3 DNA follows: TGTGCCAGCAGTTTACTTACAGGGAGTGGTGGCTACACCTTC. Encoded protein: CASSLLTGSGGYTF.

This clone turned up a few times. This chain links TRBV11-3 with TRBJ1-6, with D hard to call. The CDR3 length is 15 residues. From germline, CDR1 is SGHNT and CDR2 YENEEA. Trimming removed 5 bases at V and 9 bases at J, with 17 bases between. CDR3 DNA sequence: TGTGCCAGCAGCCCGGGAGTCTCCCTTGGTTCACCCCTCCACTTT. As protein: CASSPGVSLGSPLHF.

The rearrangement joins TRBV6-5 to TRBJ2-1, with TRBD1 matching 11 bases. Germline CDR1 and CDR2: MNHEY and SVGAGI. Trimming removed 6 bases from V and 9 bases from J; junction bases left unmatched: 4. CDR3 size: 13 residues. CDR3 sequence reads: CASRGQGVGEQFF. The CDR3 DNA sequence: TGTGCCAGCAGGGGACAGGGGGTTGGTGAGCAGTTCTTC.